This is a list of T cell receptor beta chains from one sample in a study of early T cells in non-severe SARS-CoV-2 infection. MiXCR was run by TCRdb on the 5' RACE reads, yielding one entry per CDR3 protein. The sample consists of tens of thousands of distinct CDR3 sequences, 9.5% to 15% of them appearing once. Sequencing was performed on whole blood. These receptors all stem from an adult who was a healthcare worker with PCR-confirmed SARS-CoV-2 infection or an uninfected control (not recorded which). Both conserved end residues are part of each CDR3. D genes are given only for firm matches. Part of the rows lack a size; the others show once, few, many or a class for expanded clones.

j_gene | d_gene | v_gene | abundance | CDR3aa | CDR3nt
TRBJ2-3 | TRBD2 | TRBV5-5 | few | CASSYAGGTDTQYF | TGTGCCAGCAGCTACGCGGGAGGCACAGATACGCAGTATTTT
TRBJ1-1 | TRBD1 | TRBV29-1 | - | CSAEDRGYTEAFF | TGCAGCGCTGAGGACAGGGGTTACACTGAAGCTTTCTTT
TRBJ2-7 | - | TRBV5-5 | - | CASSFWGYEQYF | TGTGCCAGCAGCTTTTGGGGATACGAGCAGTACTTC
TRBJ2-5 | - | TRBV29-1 | - | CSVAGTAETQYF | TGCAGCGTCGCCGGGACCGCGGAGACCCAGTACTTC
TRBJ2-1 | - | TRBV7-2 | once | CASSLGWGQSYNEQFF | TGTGCCAGCAGCTTAGGTTGGGGCCAGTCCTACAATGAGCAGTTCTTC
TRBJ2-1 | - | TRBV7-2 | - | CASSLAPGGIYNEQFF | TGTGCCAGCAGCTTAGCGCCAGGCGGAATCTACAATGAGCAGTTCTTC
TRBJ2-7 | - | TRBV5-5 | many | CASSLEPRDYYEQYF | TGTGCCAGCAGCTTGGAGCCTAGAGATTACTACGAGCAGTACTTC
TRBJ2-7 | - | TRBV28 | many | CASHRGREQYF | TGTGCCAGCCACCGGGGTCGTGAGCAGTACTTC
TRBJ2-2 | - | TRBV7-9 | many | CASSLTQGLSSTGELFF | TGTGCCAGCAGCCTTACCCAGGGTTTAAGCAGCACCGGGGAGCTGTTTTTT
TRBJ2-5 | - | TRBV7-7 | few | CASSSLGLGRETQYF | TGTGCTAGCAGCTCCCTTGGACTGGGGCGGGAGACCCAGTACTTC
TRBJ2-2 | TRBD1 | TRBV29-1 | - | CSVAGTGGTGELFF | TGCAGCGTTGCCGGGACAGGGGGTACCGGGGAGCTGTTTTTT
TRBJ2-2 | - | TRBV19 | - | CASRNTGELFF | TGTGCCAGTAGGAATACAGGGGAGCTGTTTTTT
TRBJ2-4 | - | TRBV6-2/TRBV6-3 | - | CASSYGTLAKNIQYF | TGTGCCAGCAGCTATGGGACCTTAGCCAAAAACATTCAGTACTTC
TRBJ2-7 | - | TRBV20-1 | many | CSARGRPHYEQYF | TGCAGTGCTAGAGGGAGGCCCCATTACGAGCAGTACTTC
TRBJ1-6 | - | TRBV11-2 | - | CASSSWTPDSPLHF | TGTGCCAGCAGCTCCTGGACTCCCGATTCACCCCTCCACTTT
TRBJ2-7 | TRBD2 | TRBV30 | many | CAWSSGGRLYEQYF | TGTGCCTGGAGCTCGGGGGGGAGGCTTTACGAGCAGTACTTC
TRBJ2-1 | TRBD2 | TRBV7-9 | many | CASSFSGRAYNEQFF | TGTGCCAGCAGCTTTAGCGGGAGGGCCTACAATGAGCAGTTCTTC
TRBJ2-7 | - | TRBV29-1 | - | CSGLEGEQYF | TGCAGCGGTCTAGAAGGCGAGCAGTACTTC